The 22 T cell receptor beta chains below were found in one sample sequenced in a study of regulatory T cells in long-lasting Graves disease. As to time point: persistent/refractory GD, antithyroid drugs over 5 years with positive TRAb. RNA isolated from PBMCs was used to make the TCR library. CDR3-region Arm-PCR and iRepertoire HTBI primers produced the TCR beta libraries. MiXCR, applied by TCRdb to the multiplex PCR reads, yields one record per CDR3 protein. The sample yields roughly 400,000 distinct CDR3 sequences, about a fifth seen once. Sequences were derived from peripheral blood mononuclear cells (PBMCs), sampled when the disease was refractory, from a patient treated with antithyroid drugs. These receptors originate from a female donor with Graves disease.

This clonotype was detected ten times or more. The chain joins TRBV27 to TRBJ2-7; 12 nucleotides match TRBD1. Germline V gene lookup returns CDR1 MNHEY and CDR2 SMNVEV (reference sequence). Unmatched junction bases numbered 7, after V lost 3 bases and J lost 1 base. The CDR3 has 17 amino acids. CDR3 sequence (DNA): TGTGCCAGCAGTTTGTTGGGACAGGGGGCGCTTTCCTACGAGCAGTACTTC. Protein: CASSLLGQGALSYEQYF.

Many counts were recorded for this clonotype. The chain has TRBV7-2 and TRBJ1-4; TRBD1 is a possible D gene (6 bases). The CDR3 is made up of 16 amino acids. From germline, CDR1 is SGHTA and CDR2 FQGNSA. Trimming shortened V by 3 bases and J by 0 bases, and 11 bases separated the two germline ends. The CDR3 here is CASSFRGPTTNEKLFF. The CDR3 DNA sequence: TGTGCCAGCAGCTTCAGGGGTCCCACAACTAATGAAAAACTGTTTTTT.

Regarding this clonotype: This sequence may be a read error, since a much larger clone differs from it by one base. The gene calls are TRBV18 and TRBJ1-1, with D possibly matching TRBD1 (5 bases). V lost 0 bases and J lost 10, with 9 bases in between. The CDR3 contains 12 residues. CDR1 is KGHSH and CDR2 is LQKENI in the germline V gene. The CDR3: CASSPPGPGAFF. Written as DNA, the CDR3 is TGTGCCAGCTCACCACCGGGGCCGGGAGCTTTCTTT.

Regarding this clonotype: This may be a read error, as it is one base from a much larger clone. Without the conserved terminal phenylalanine or tryptophan, this CDR3 likely stems from a read error. The chain employs TRBV27 and TRBJ2-5; 7 positions match TRBD2. Germline lookup yields CDR1 MNHEY and CDR2 SMNVEV (reference sequence). This CDR3 has 14 amino acids. With 3 bases clipped from V and 3 bases from J, the junction kept 4 bases outside the gene matches. CDR3 DNA sequence: TGTGCCAGCAGTTTTGGTGCGGGAGAAGAGACCCAGTACTGC. Protein product: CASSFGAGEETQYC.

The V call is TRBV3-1, the J call TRBJ2-1; 7 bases fit TRBD2. The J segment lost 7 bases and the V segment lost 0 bases, leaving 3 bases of the junction unmatched. This CDR3 spans 14 amino acids. CDR1 and CDR2 from the germline V gene are LGHDT and YNNKEL (reference sequence). As DNA, the CDR3 is TGTGCCAGCAGCCAAGAACAGCGGGAAAATGAGCAGTTCTTC. It specifies CASSQEQRENEQFF.

This clonotype was seen repeatedly, ten times or more. CDR3 DNA: TGTGCCATCCAGGGACAGGGAGAGCAAGAAAAACTGTTTTTT. This translates into CAIQGQGEQEKLFF. The chain combines TRBV2 with TRBJ1-4, with 9 bases identical to TRBD1. With 10 bases clipped from V and 8 bases from J, the junction kept 11 bases outside the gene matches. The V gene's germline CDR1 is SNHLY and CDR2 FYNNEI. The CDR3 is 14 residues long.

This clonotype was recorded many times. The chain is built from TRBV29-1 and TRBJ1-1, with D unresolved. The CDR3 extends over 14 amino acids. Germline V gene sequence: CDR1 SQVTM, CDR2 ANQGSEA. The V and J ends lost 3 bases and 0 bases respectively, with 11 bases between them. In DNA form, the CDR3 reads TGCAGCGTTGACGTGACGGAAATGAACACTGAAGCTTTCTTT. Encoded protein: CSVDVTEMNTEAFF.

Details on this clonotype: A junction boundary mismatches the germline segment, possibly from a read error. The chain recombines TRBV5-4 with TRBJ1-2; weak D call: TRBD1 (6 bases). CDR3 length equals 14 residues. Looked up from germline, CDR1 is SGHNT and CDR2 is YYREEE (reference sequence). CDR3 bases: TGTGCCAGCAGCTGGGGACACCTTAACTATGGCTACGCCTTC. Protein: CASSWGHLNYGYAF.

This clonotype was counted ten times or more. The J gene is TRBJ2-7, the V gene TRBV2; 9 bases line up with TRBD2. There are 15 residues in the CDR3. V lost 1 base to trimming and J lost 3 bases; unmatched junction nucleotides: 4. CDR1 and CDR2 from the germline V gene are SNHLY and FYNNEI. The CDR3 nucleotides read TGTGCCAGCAGTGAAGTCGCTAGCGGGGACTACGAGCAGTACTTC. Protein: CASSEVASGDYEQYF.

This clonotype was detected only once. The rearrangement joins TRBV7-8 to TRBJ2-1, with 10 bases lining up with TRBD1. The germline gives CDR1 SGHVS, CDR2 FQNEAQ. The CDR3 sequence is 14 residues long. V dropped 3 bases and J dropped 10; count of bases not matched to a gene: 6. This chain's CDR3 is CASSFRQGAGEQFF. Here the CDR3 DNA reads TGTGCCAGCAGCTTTCGACAGGGGGCAGGGGAGCAGTTCTTC.

The chain carries TRBV6-1 and TRBJ2-2; D is perhaps TRBD2 (6 bases). Trimming removed 7 bases from V and 7 bases from J, with 10 bases in between. This CDR3 has 12 amino acids. Germline CDR1 and CDR2: MNHNS and SASEGT. The CDR3 bases are TGTGCCAGCACGGGAGACGGCGGGGAGCTGTTTTTT. Translating it yields CASTGDGGELFF.

There are a few counts of this clonotype. V and J are TRBV7-2 and TRBJ1-2, with D unclear. The length of the CDR3 is 14 residues. V lost 3 bases and J lost 2, with 10 bases in between. From germline, CDR1 is SGHTA and CDR2 FQGNSA. The CDR3 region is CASSFADGNYGYTF. CDR3 DNA sequence: TGTGCCAGCAGCTTCGCCGACGGCAACTATGGCTACACCTTC.

V is TRBV5-1 and J is TRBJ2-3; D is uncertain. Germline V gene sequence: CDR1 SGHRS, CDR2 YFSETQ. This CDR3 is 14 amino acids long. V was trimmed by 4 bases and J by 5 bases, leaving 14 bases between them. CDR3 coding DNA: TGCGCCAGCAGCCTGGGAAAGCGCGGAGATACGCAGTATTTT. It specifies CASSLGKRGDTQYF.

The rearrangement joins TRBV12-3 or TRBV12-4 to TRBJ2-5; maybe TRBD2 (6 bases). The CDR3 is made up of 16 amino acids. V lost 5 bases, J lost 2 bases, and 18 bases lay in between. The CDR3, as DNA: TGTGCCAGCAGTCCCGGGACTTGGACCATACAAGAGACCCAGTACTTC. Translating gives CASSPGTWTIQETQYF.

The gene calls are TRBV15 and TRBJ1-5, with D maybe TRBD1 (6 bases). V gave up 0 bases and J gave up 6 bases, with 21 bases separating them. The CDR3 is made up of 18 amino acids. Looked up from germline, CDR1 is LNHNV and CDR2 is YYDKDF (reference sequence). This chain's CDR3 is CATSRDLLSGGSGQPQHF. The DNA for the CDR3 is TGTGCCACCAGCAGAGATCTTCTTTCGGGGGGCTCGGGTCAGCCCCAGCATTTT.

This clonotype occurred many times. Written as DNA, the CDR3 is TGTGCCAGCAGCTTAAGCTGGGGCGGTTCATCCTACGAGCAGTACTTC. Residues: CASSLSWGGSSYEQYF. The rearrangement joins TRBV7-2 to TRBJ2-7, with TRBD1 as a possible D gene (5 bases). The CDR3 loop spans 16 amino acids. Germline assignment: CDR1 SGHTA and CDR2 FQGNSA. Trimming shortened V by 2 bases and J by 1 base, and 15 bases separated the two germline ends. Together with reference TRBV7-2 and TRBJ2-7, the CDR3 gives the full variable domain: GAGVSQSPSNKVTEKGKDVELRCDPISGHTALYWYRQSLGQGLEFLIYFQGNSAPDKSGLPSDRFSAERTGGSVSTLTIQRTQQEDSAVYLCASSLSWGGSSYEQYFGPGTRLTVT.

This clonotype was seen a few times. Written as DNA, the CDR3 is TGTGCCAGCAGTTTCGGCAGATTTGAGCAGTACTTC. Translation: CASSFGRFEQYF. The chain combines TRBV28 with TRBJ2-7; D gene unclear. The CDR3 is 12 residues long. The germline V and J ends were trimmed by 3 bases and 7 bases, with 10 bases remaining between them. Germline CDR1 MDHEN, CDR2 SYDVKM. Full variable domain (outside the CDR3, taken from reference TRBV28 and TRBJ2-7): DVKVTQSSRYLVKRTGEKVFLECVQDMDHENMFWYRQDPGLGLRLIYFSYDVKMKEKGDIPEGYSVSREKKERFSLILESASTNQTSMYLCASSFGRFEQYFGPGTRLTVT.

This clonotype was seen repeatedly, ten times or more. This chain connects TRBV13 to TRBJ2-7, with TRBD1 matching 7 bases. Germline V gene lookup returns CDR1 PRHDT and CDR2 FYEKMQ (reference sequence). Losses at the gene ends were 3 bases for V and 2 bases for J; bases not matched to a gene: 4. The CDR3 has 14 amino acids. The CDR3 spells CASSLRTGTYEQYF. The CDR3 region has the DNA TGTGCCAGCAGCTTGAGGACAGGCACCTACGAGCAGTACTTC.

The sample holds many counts of this clonotype. V and J are TRBV11-2 and TRBJ1-1; D is possibly TRBD1 (5 bases). Trimming cost V 0 bases and J 4 bases, with 18 bases left between them. The V gene's germline CDR1 is SGHAT and CDR2 FQNNGV. There are 17 residues in the CDR3. CDR3 in amino acids: CASSLEGGVWSLTEAFF. CDR3 bases: TGTGCCAGCAGCTTAGAGGGGGGGGTCTGGTCGCTCACTGAAGCTTTCTTT.

The chain is built from TRBV29-1 and TRBJ2-7; 9 nucleotides line up with TRBD2. With 7 bases clipped from V and 7 bases from J, the junction kept 11 bases outside the gene matches. CDR1 and CDR2 (germline): SQVTM, ANQGSEA. The CDR3 is 13 amino acids. CDR3 in DNA: TGCAGCGCTAAGATTAGCGGGAGTAGGGAGCAGTACTTC. The encoded protein is CSAKISGSREQYF.

The CDR3 DNA reads TGTGCCAGCAGCCCCGGGACAGGGATCACAGATACGCAGTATTTT. It codes for CASSPGTGITDTQYF. V and J are TRBV3-1 and TRBJ2-3, with 9 positions matching TRBD1. This CDR3 has 15 residues. Germline loops: CDR1 LGHDT, CDR2 YNNKEL (reference sequence). The V gene end was trimmed by 4 bases and the J gene end by 2 bases; junction bases not matched to a gene: 4.

This clonotype was seen a handful of times. J is TRBJ2-7 and V is TRBV20-1; 12 nucleotides agree with TRBD2. Unmatched junction bases numbered 4, after V lost 6 bases and J lost 1 base. This CDR3 has 14 amino acids. Germline V CDR1 and CDR2: DFQATT, SNEGSKA (reference sequence). The CDR3 protein is CSADGTSGSYEQYF. DNA of the CDR3: TGCAGTGCGGACGGGACTAGCGGGTCCTACGAGCAGTACTTC.